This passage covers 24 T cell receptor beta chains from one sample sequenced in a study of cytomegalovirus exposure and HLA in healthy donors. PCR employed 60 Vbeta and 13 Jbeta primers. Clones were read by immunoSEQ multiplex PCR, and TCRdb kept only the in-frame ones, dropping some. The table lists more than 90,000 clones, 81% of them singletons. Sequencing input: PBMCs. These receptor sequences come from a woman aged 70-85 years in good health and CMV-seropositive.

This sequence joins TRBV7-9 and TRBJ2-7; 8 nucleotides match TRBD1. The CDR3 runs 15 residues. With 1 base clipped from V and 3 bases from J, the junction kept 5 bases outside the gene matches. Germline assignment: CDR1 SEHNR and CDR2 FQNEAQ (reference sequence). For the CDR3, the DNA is TGTGCCAGCAGCTTAGGAGGGACAGGTGTCTACGAGCAGTACTTC. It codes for CASSLGGTGVYEQYF.

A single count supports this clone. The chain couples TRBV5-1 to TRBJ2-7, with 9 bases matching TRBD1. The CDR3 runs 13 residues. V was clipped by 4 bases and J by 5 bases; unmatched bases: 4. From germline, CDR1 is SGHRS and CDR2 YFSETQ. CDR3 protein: CASSPGDRDEQYF. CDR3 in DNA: TGCGCCAGCAGCCCGGGGGACAGGGACGAGCAGTACTTC.

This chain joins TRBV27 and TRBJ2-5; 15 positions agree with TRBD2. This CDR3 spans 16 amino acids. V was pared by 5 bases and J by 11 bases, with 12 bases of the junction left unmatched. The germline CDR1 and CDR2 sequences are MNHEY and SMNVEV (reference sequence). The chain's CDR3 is CASSGGLAGGFREQYF. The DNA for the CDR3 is TGTGCCAGCAGTGGGGGACTAGCGGGAGGCTTTAGGGAGCAGTACTTC.

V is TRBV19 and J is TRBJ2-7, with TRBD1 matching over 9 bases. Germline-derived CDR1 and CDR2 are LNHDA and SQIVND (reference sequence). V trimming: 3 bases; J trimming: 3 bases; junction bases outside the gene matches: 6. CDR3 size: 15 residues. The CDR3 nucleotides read TGTGCCAGTAGTATGAGGGACAGGGTGGGCTACGAGCAGTACTTC. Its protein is CASSMRDRVGYEQYF.

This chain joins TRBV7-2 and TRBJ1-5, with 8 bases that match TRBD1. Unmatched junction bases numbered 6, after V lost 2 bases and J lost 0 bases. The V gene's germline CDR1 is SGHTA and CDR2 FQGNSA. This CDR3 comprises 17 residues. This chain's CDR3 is CASSLTGGLYSNQPQHF. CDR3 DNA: TGTGCCAGCAGCTTAACAGGGGGGCTTTATAGCAATCAGCCCCAGCATTTT.

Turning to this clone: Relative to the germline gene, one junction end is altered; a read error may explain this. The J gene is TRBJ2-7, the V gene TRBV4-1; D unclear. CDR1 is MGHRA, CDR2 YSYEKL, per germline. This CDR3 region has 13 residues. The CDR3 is CVSSPTIGDEQYF. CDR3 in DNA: TGCGTCAGCAGCCCCACGATAGGAGACGAGCAGTACTTC.

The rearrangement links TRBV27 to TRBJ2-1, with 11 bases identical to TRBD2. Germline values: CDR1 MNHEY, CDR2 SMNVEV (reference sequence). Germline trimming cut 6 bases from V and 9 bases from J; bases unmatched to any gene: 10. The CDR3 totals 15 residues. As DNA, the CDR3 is TGTGCCAGCAGCTCACTAGCGGGAGCTTGGGGTGAGCAGTTCTTC. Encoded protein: CASSSLAGAWGEQFF.

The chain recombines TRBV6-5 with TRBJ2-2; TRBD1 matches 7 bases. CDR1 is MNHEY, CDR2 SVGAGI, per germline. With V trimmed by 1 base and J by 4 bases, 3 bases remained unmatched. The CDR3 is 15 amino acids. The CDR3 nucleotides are TGTGCCAGCAGTTACTTGGGACAGCTCACCGGGGAGCTGTTTTTT. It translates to CASSYLGQLTGELFF.

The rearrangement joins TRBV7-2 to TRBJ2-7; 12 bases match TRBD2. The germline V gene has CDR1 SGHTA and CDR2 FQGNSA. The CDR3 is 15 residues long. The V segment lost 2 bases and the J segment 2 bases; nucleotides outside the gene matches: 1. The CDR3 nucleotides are TGTGCCAGCAGCTTACGGACTAGCGGGACCTACGAGCAGTACTTC. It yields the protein CASSLRTSGTYEQYF.

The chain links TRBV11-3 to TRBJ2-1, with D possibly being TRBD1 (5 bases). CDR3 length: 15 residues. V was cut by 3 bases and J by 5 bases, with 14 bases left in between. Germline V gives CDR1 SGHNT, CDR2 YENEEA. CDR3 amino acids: CASSLRLDSNNEQFF. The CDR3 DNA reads TGTGCCAGCAGCTTGCGGCTTGACAGTAACAATGAGCAGTTCTTC.

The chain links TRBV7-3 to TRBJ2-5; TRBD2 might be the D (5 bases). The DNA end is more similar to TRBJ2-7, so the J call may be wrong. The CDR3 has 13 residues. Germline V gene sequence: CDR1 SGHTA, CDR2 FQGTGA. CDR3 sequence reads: CASSLTSGYEQYF. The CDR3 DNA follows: TGTGCCAGCAGCTTAACGAGCGGATACGAGCAGTACTTC.

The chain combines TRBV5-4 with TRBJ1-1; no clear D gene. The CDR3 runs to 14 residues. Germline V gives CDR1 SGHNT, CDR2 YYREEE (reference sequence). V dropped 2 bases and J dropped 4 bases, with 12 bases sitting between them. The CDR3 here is CASSLQSMSTEAFF. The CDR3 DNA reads TGTGCCAGCAGCTTACAGAGCATGAGCACTGAAGCTTTCTTT.

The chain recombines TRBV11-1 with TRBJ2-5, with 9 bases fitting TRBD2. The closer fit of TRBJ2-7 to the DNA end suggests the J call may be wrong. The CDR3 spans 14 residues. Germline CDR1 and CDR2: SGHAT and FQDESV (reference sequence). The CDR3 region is CATGGSGSFNEQYF. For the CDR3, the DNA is TGTGCCACCGGGGGTAGCGGGAGTTTCAACGAGCAGTACTTC.

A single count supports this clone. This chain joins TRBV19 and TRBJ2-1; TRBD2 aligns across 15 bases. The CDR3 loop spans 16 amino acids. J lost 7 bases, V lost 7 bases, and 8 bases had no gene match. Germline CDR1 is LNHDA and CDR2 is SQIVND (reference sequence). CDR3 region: CASMGLAGGISNEQFF. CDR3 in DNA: TGTGCCAGTATGGGACTAGCGGGAGGAATTAGTAATGAGCAGTTCTTC.

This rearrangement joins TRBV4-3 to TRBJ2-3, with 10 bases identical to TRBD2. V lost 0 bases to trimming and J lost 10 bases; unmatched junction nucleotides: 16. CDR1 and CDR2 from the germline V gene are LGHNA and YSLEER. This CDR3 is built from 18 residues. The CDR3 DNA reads TGCGCCAGCAGCCAAGAACCTAAAGCGGGAGGGCCTTCTCTACCGCAGTATTTT. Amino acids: CASSQEPKAGGPSLPQYF.

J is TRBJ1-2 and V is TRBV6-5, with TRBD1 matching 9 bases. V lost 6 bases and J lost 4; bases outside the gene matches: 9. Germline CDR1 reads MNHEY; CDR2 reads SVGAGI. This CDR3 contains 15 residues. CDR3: CASRATGQGSYGYTF. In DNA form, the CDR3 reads TGTGCCAGCAGAGCCACCGGACAGGGGAGCTATGGCTACACCTTC.

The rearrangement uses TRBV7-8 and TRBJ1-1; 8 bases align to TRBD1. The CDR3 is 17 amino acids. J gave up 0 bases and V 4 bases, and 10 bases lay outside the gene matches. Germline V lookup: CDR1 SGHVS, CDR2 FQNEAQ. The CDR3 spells CASSSPSGTGMNTEAFF. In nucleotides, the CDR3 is TGTGCCAGCAGCTCACCCTCCGGGACAGGAATGAACACTGAAGCTTTCTTT.

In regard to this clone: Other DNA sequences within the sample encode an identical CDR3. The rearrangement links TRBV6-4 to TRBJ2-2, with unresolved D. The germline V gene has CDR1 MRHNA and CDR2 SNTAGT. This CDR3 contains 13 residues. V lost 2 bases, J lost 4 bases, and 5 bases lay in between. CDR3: CASSDRGTGELFF. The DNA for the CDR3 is TGTGCCAGCAGTGACCGCGGCACCGGGGAGCTGTTTTTT.

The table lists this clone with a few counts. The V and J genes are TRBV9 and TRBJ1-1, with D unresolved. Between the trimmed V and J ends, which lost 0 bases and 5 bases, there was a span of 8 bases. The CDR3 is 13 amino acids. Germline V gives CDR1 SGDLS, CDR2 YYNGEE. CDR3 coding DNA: TGTGCCAGCAGCGTAGTGGAGGAAACTGAAGCTTTCTTT. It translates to CASSVVEETEAFF.

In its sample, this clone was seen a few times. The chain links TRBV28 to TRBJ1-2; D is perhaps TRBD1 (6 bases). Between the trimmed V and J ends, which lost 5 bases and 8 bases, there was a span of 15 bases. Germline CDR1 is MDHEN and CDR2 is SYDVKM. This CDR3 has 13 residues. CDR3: CASSPEQGLGYTF. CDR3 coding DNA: TGTGCCAGCAGTCCAGAACAGGGTTTGGGCTACACCTTC.

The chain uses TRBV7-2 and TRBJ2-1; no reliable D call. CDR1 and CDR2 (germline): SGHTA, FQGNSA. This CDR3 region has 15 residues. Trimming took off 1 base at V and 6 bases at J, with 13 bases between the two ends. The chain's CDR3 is CASSLEPPPLNEQFF. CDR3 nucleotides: TGTGCCAGCAGCTTAGAGCCACCGCCCCTCAATGAGCAGTTCTTC. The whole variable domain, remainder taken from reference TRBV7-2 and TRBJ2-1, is GAGVSQSPSNKVTEKGKDVELRCDPISGHTALYWYRQSLGQGLEFLIYFQGNSAPDKSGLPSDRFSAERTGGSVSTLTIQRTQQEDSAVYLCASSLEPPPLNEQFFGPGTRLTVL.

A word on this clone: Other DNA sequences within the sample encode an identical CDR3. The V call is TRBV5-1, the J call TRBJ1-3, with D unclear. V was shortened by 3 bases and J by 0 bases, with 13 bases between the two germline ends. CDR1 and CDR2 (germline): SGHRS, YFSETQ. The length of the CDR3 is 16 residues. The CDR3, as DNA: TGCGCCAGCAGCTCCCGACCGGGTACCTCTGGAAACACCATATATTTT. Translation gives CASSSRPGTSGNTIYF.

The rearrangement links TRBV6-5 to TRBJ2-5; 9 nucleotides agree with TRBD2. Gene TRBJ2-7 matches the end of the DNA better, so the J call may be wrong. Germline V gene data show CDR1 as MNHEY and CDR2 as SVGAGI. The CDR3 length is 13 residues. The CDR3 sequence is CASRTSDTYEQYF. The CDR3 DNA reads TGTGCCAGCCGGACTAGCGACACCTACGAGCAGTACTTC.

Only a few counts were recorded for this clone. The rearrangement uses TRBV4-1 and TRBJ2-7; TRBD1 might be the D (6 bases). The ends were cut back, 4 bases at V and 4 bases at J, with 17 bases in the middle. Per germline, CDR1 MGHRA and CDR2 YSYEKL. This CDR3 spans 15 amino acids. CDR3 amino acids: CASSRDRDTRYEQYF. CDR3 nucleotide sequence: TGCGCCAGCAGCCGGGACCGGGACACCAGGTACGAGCAGTACTTC.